The 13 T cell receptor beta chains given below trace back to one sample, sequenced in a study of blood T cell repertoires in COVID-19. Assay used: immunoSEQ multiplex PCR; TCRdb lists only in-frame clones, some missing. The sample lists 95,000 to 130,000 clones, 90% occurring once. The sequencing input was peripheral blood. These receptors were collected from a human donor with active COVID-19. The donor label of this sample is uncertain.

The chain combines TRBV5-6 with TRBJ2-7, with D unresolved. Germline CDR1 SGHDT, CDR2 YYEEEE. This CDR3 spans 14 amino acids. V was trimmed by 0 bases and J by 2 bases, leaving 9 bases between them. The CDR3 protein is CASSLDNETYEQYF. CDR3 nucleotide sequence: TGTGCCAGCAGCTTGGATAACGAGACCTACGAGCAGTACTTC.

The chain employs TRBV5-1 and TRBJ1-1; D gene uncertain. Germline-derived CDR1 and CDR2 are SGHRS and YFSETQ. Trimming removed 1 base at V and 6 bases at J, with 13 bases between. This CDR3 is 14 amino acids long. CDR3 nucleotide sequence: TGCGCCAGCAGCTTGATGGTAGAGGGCGCTGAAGCTTTCTTT. As protein: CASSLMVEGAEAFF.

This clone has more than one count but fewer than ten. This chain connects TRBV2 to TRBJ2-7; TRBD1 matches at 8 bases. CDR1 and CDR2 (germline): SNHLY, FYNNEI. The junction had 4 bases not matched to a gene; V was cut back by 6 bases and J by 3 bases. The CDR3 spans 13 residues. CDR3 bases: TGTGCCAGCAGGGAGGACAGGGTCTACGAGCAGTACTTC. It is translated as CASREDRVYEQYF.

The chain combines TRBV29-1 with TRBJ1-3; the match to TRBD1 covers 9 bases. V shed 5 bases, J shed 4 bases, and the junction held 12 bases outside the gene matches. Germline assignment: CDR1 SQVTM and CDR2 ANQGSEA. The CDR3 sequence is 16 residues long. CDR3 amino acids: CSVPPSGQGYGNTIYF. The CDR3 region has the DNA TGCAGCGTTCCCCCCTCGGGACAGGGCTACGGAAACACCATATATTTT.

The V call is TRBV18, the J call TRBJ2-7, with TRBD1 matching over 7 bases. The CDR3 runs 16 residues. The V gene's germline CDR1 is KGHSH and CDR2 LQKENI. Germline trimming cut 3 bases from V and 0 bases from J; bases unmatched to any gene: 8. The CDR3 sequence is CASSPKGQSLSYEQYF. The CDR3 DNA is TGTGCCAGCTCACCTAAGGGACAGAGCCTCTCCTACGAGCAGTACTTC.

The V gene is TRBV3-1 (or the pseudogene TRBV3-2), the J gene TRBJ1-1; D may be TRBD1 (5 bases). Deletions cut 6 bases from V and 4 bases from J, with 6 bases between. The CDR3 covers 11 residues. Looked up from germline, CDR1 is LGHDT and CDR2 is YNNKEL (reference sequence). CDR3 bases: TGTGCCAGCAGAGACAGCACTGAAGCTTTCTTT. It specifies CASRDSTEAFF.

The table lists this clone with a few counts. The chain joins TRBV7-3 to TRBJ1-2, with 7 bases that match TRBD1. CDR1 and CDR2 from the germline V gene are SGHTA and FQGTGA. V dropped 4 bases and J dropped 13; count of bases not matched to a gene: 12. The CDR3 sequence is 13 residues long. In DNA form, the CDR3 reads TGTGCCAGCAGCTCCACTACGACAGGGCCCTTCACCTTC. It yields the protein CASSSTTTGPFTF.

The chain is built from TRBV27 and TRBJ1-5; a weak D match, TRBD1 (5 bases). This CDR3 has 15 residues. Germline CDR1 MNHEY, CDR2 SMNVEV (reference sequence). With 5 bases removed from V and 0 bases from J, the gap between germline ends came to 11 bases. CDR3 in DNA: TGTGCCAGCAGTGACAGACCATATAGCAATCAGCCCCAGCATTTT. Protein product: CASSDRPYSNQPQHF.

The gene calls are TRBV25-1 and TRBJ2-7; 10 nucleotides match TRBD1. The length of the CDR3 is 15 residues. V lost 2 bases, J lost 5 bases, and 6 bases stayed unmatched. Germline V CDR1 and CDR2: MGHDK, SYGVNS. The CDR3 coding sequence is TGTGCCAGCAGTGAAGTGGGGACAGGGGTGAACGAGCAGTACTTC. Translating gives CASSEVGTGVNEQYF.

Comments on this clone: Germline is not matched at one junction end, which may reflect a read error. The chain is built from TRBV19 and TRBJ2-3; D remains ambiguous. The CDR3 is made up of 14 amino acids. The V gene's germline CDR1 is LNHDA and CDR2 SQIVND (reference sequence). The CDR3 loop is CASRKEYRTDTQYF. Written as DNA, the CDR3 is TGTGCTAGTAGGAAGGAGTACCGCACAGATACGCAGTATTTT.

The V and J genes are TRBV2 and TRBJ1-5, with 8 bases fitting TRBD1. This CDR3 has 15 amino acids. Germline CDR1 SNHLY, CDR2 FYNNEI. J was trimmed by 4 bases and V by 7 bases; bases with no gene match: 9. The CDR3 DNA follows: TGTGCCAGCAACAGACAGGGGCTGGGTAATCAGCCCCAGCATTTT. Translation: CASNRQGLGNQPQHF.

The chain recombines TRBV6-5 with TRBJ1-2, with 10 bases fitting TRBD1. Unmatched junction bases numbered 0, after V lost 4 bases and J lost 4 bases. The CDR3 runs to 13 residues. Germline lookup yields CDR1 MNHEY and CDR2 SVGAGI. As DNA, the CDR3 is TGTGCCAGCAGTTGGACAGGGGGCTATGGCTACACCTTC. As protein: CASSWTGGYGYTF.

The chain is built from TRBV5-1 and TRBJ2-3; D is perhaps TRBD2 (6 bases). The CDR3 runs to 14 residues. V shed 4 bases and J shed 6 bases, with 15 bases lying between them. Germline loops: CDR1 SGHRS, CDR2 YFSETQ. CDR3 in DNA: TGCGCCAGCAGCCTACGACTAGGAGGGGATACGCAGTATTTT. It yields the protein CASSLRLGGDTQYF.